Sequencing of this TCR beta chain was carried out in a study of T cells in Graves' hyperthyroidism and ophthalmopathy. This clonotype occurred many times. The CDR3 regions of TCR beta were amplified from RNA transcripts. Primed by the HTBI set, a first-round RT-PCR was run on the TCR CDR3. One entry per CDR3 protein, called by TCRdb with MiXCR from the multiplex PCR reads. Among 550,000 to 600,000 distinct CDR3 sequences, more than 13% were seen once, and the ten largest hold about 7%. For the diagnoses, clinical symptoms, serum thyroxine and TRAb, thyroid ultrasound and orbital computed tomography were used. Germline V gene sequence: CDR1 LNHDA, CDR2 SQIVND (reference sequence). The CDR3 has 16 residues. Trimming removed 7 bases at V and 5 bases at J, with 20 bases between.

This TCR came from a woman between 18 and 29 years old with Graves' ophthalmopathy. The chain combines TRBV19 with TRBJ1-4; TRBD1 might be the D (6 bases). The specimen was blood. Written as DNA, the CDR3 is TGTGCCAGTAATCCAAGAGGACAGCTAAGGAATGAAAAACTGTTTTTT. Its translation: CASNPRGQLRNEKLFF.